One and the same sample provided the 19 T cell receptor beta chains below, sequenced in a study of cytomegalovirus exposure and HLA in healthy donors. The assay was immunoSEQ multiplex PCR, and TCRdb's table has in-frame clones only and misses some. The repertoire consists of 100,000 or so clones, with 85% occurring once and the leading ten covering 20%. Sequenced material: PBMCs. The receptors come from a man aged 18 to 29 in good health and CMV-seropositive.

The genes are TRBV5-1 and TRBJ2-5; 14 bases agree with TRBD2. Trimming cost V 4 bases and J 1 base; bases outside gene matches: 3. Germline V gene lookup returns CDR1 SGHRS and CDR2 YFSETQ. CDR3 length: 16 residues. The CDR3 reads CASSEGLAGVQETQYF. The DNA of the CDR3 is TGCGCCAGCAGCGAGGGACTAGCGGGGGTCCAAGAGACCCAGTACTTC.

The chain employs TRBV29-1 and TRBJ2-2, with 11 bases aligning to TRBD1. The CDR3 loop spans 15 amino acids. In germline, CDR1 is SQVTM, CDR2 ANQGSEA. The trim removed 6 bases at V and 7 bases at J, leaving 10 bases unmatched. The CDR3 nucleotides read TGCAGCGTGACCGGGACAGGGGGTTCGGACGGGGAGCTGTTTTTT. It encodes CSVTGTGGSDGELFF.

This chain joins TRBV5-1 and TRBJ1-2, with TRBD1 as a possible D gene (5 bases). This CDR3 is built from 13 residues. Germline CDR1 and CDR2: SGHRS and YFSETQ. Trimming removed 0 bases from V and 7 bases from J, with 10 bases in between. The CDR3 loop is CASSLAGDGGYTF. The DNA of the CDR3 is TGCGCCAGCAGCTTGGCGGGGGACGGTGGCTACACCTTC.

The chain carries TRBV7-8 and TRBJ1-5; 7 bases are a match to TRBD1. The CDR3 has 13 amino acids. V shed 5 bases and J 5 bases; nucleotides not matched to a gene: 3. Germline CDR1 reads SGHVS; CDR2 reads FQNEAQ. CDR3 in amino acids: CASSPGQDQPQHF. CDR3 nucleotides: TGTGCCAGCAGCCCCGGACAGGATCAGCCCCAGCATTTT.

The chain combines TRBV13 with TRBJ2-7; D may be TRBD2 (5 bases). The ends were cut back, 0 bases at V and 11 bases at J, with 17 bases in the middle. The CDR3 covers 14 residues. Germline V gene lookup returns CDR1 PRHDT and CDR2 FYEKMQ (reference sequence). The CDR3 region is CASSLGGIGEQEYF. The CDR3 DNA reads TGTGCCAGCAGCTTAGGCGGGATTGGGGAGCAGGAGTACTTC. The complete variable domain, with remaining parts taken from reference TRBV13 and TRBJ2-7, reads AAGVIQSPRHLIKEKRETATLKCYPIPRHDTVYWYQQGPGQDPQFLISFYEKMQSDKGSIPDRFSAQQFSDYHSELNMSSLELGDSALYFCASSLGGIGEQEYFGPGTRLTVT.

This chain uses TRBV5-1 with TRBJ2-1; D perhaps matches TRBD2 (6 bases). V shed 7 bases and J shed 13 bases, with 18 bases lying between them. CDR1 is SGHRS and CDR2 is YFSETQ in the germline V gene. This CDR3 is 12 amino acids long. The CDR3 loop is CASSPGVPPQFF. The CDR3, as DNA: TGCGCCAGCTCCCCGGGAGTCCCGCCCCAGTTCTTC.

The CDR3 nucleotides read TGTGCCATCAGTGGGGGACAGGGGGACTATGGCTACACCTTC. The encoded protein is CAISGGQGDYGYTF. The gene calls are TRBV10-3 and TRBJ1-2; 11 bases are a match to TRBD1. The CDR3 runs 14 residues. V was clipped by 4 bases and J by 3 bases; unmatched bases: 1. CDR1 ENHRY and CDR2 SYGVKD come from the germline V gene.

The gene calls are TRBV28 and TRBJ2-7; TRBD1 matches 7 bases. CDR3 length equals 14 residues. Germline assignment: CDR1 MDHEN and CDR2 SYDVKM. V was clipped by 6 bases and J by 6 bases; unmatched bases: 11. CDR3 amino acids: CASSLTGVAVEQYF. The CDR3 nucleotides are TGTGCCAGCAGCTTAACAGGGGTGGCGGTCGAGCAGTACTTC.

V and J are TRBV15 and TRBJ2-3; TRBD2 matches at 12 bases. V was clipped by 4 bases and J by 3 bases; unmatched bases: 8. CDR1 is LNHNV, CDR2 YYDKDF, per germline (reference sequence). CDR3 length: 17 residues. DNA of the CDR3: TGTGCCACCAGCACACCCTCCGGGACTAGCGGGACAGATACGCAGTATTTT. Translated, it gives CATSTPSGTSGTDTQYF.

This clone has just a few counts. This CDR3 is CAISVGGDEQYF. CDR3 sequence (DNA): TGTGCCATCAGTGTAGGAGGGGACGAGCAGTACTTC. This chain joins TRBV10-3 and TRBJ2-7, with D possibly being TRBD2 (6 bases). The CDR3 is made up of 12 amino acids. From germline, CDR1 is ENHRY and CDR2 SYGVKD. V was clipped by 4 bases and J by 5 bases, with 9 bases between them.

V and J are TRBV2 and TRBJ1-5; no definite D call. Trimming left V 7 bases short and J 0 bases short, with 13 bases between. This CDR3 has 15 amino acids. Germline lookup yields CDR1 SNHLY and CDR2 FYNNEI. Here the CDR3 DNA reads TGTGCCAGCAACGGGGAAGGGAATAGCAATCAGCCCCAGCATTTT. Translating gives CASNGEGNSNQPQHF.

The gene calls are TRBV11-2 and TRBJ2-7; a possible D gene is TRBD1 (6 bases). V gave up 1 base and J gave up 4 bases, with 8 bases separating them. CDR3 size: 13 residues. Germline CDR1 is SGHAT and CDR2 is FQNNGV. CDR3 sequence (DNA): TGTGCCAGCAGCTTAGGGACAGCTTACGAGCAGTACGTC. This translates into CASSLGTAYEQYV.

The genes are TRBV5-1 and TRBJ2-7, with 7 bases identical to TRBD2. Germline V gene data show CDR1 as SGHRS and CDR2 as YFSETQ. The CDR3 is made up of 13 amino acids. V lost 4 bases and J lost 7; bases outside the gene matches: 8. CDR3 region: CASSPLSGGEQYV. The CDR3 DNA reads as TGCGCCAGCAGCCCACTCTCCGGGGGGGAGCAGTACGTC.

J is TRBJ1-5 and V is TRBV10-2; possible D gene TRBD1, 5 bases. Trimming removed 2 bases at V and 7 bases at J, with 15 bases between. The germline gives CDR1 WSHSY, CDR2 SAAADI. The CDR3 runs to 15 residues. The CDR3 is CASSEVFQGIQPQHF. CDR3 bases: TGCGCCAGCAGTGAGGTTTTTCAGGGTATCCAGCCCCAGCATTTT.

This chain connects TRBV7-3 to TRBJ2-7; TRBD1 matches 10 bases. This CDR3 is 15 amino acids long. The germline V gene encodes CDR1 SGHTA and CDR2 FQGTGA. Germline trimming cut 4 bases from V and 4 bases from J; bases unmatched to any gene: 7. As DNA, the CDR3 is TGTGCCAGCAGCTCCGACGGGACAGGGGTGTACGAGCAGTACTTC. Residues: CASSSDGTGVYEQYF. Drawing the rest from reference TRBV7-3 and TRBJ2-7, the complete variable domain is GAGVSQTPSNKVTEKGKYVELRCDPISGHTALYWYRQSLGQGPEFLIYFQGTGAADDSGLPNDRFFAVRPEGSVSTLKIQRTERGDSAVYLCASSSDGTGVYEQYFGPGTRLTVT.

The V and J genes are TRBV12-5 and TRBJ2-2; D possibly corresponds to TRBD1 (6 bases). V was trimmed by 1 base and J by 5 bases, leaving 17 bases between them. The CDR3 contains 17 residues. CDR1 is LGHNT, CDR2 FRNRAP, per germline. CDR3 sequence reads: CASGLETQGQLTGELFF. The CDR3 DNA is TGTGCTAGTGGTTTGGAGACTCAGGGACAATTGACCGGGGAGCTGTTTTTT.

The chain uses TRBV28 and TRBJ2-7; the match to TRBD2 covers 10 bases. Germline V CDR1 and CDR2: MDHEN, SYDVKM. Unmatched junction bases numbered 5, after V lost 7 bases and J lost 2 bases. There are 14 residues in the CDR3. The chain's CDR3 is CASTSGRPPYEQYV. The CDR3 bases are TGTGCCAGCACTAGCGGGAGACCTCCCTACGAGCAGTACGTC.

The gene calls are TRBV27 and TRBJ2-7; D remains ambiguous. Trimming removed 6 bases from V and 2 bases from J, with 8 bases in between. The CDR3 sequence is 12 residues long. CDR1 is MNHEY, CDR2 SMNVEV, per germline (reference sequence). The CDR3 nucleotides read TGTGCCAGCAGGACTTATCCCTACGAGCAGTACGTC. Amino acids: CASRTYPYEQYV.

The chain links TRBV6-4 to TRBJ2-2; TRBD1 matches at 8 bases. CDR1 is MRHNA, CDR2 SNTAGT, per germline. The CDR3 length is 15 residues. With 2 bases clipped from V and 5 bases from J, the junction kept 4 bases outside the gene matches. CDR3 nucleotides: TGTGCCAGCAGTGACCTAACAGGGGGAACCGGGGAGCTGTTTTTT. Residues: CASSDLTGGTGELFF.